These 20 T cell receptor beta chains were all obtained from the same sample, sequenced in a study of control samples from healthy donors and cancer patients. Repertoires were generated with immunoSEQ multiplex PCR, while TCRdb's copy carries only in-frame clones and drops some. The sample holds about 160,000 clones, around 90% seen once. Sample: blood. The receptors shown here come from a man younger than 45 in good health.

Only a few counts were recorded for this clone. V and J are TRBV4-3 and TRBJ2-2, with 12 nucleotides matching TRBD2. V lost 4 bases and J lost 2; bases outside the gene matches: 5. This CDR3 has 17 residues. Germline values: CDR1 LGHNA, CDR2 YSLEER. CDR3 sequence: CASSRLAGARNTGELFF. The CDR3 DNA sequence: TGCGCCAGCAGCCGACTAGCGGGAGCGAGAAACACCGGGGAGCTGTTTTTT.

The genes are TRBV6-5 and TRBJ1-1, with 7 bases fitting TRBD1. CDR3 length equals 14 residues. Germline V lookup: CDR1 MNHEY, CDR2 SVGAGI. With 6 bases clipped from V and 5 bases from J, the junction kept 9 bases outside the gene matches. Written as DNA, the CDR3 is TGTGCCAGCAGCCAGGACAGGCTGTGGACTGAAGCTTTCTTT. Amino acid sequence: CASSQDRLWTEAFF.

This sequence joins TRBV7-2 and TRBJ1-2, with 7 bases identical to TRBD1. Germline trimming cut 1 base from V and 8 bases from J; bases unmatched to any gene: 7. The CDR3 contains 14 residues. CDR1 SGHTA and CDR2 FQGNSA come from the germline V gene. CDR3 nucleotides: TGTGCCAGCAGCTTAGATCGCAGGGGGGGAGGCTACACCTTC. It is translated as CASSLDRRGGGYTF.

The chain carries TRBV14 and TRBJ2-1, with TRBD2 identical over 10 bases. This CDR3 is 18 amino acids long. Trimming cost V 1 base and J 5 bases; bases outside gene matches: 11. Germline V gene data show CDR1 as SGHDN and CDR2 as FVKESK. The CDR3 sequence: CASSQVWASGGIHNEQFF. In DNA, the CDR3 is TGTGCCAGCAGCCAAGTGTGGGCTAGCGGGGGTATTCACAATGAGCAGTTCTTC.

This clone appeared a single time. This CDR3 is CASRKGPTFNQPQHF. DNA of the CDR3: TGTGCCAGCAGGAAGGGACCGACCTTTAATCAGCCCCAGCATTTT. V gene TRBV27 combines with J gene TRBJ1-5; tentative D call: TRBD1 (5 bases). Per the germline V gene, CDR1 is MNHEY and CDR2 is SMNVEV (reference sequence). This CDR3 has 15 amino acids. Trimming took 6 bases from V and 4 from J, leaving 16 bases between them.

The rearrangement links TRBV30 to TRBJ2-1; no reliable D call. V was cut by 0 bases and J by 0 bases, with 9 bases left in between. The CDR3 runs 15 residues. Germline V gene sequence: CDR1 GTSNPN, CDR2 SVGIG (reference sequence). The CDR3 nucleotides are TGTGCCTGGAGTGTACCAGCGACCTCCTACAATGAGCAGTTCTTC. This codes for CAWSVPATSYNEQFF.

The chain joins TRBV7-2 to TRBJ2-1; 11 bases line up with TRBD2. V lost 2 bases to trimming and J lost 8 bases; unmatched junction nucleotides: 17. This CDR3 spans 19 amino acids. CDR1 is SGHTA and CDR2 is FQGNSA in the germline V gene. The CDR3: CASSLRPVSGRGGSDEQFF. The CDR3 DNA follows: TGTGCCAGCAGCTTAAGGCCCGTTAGCGGGAGGGGGGGGTCTGATGAGCAGTTCTTC.

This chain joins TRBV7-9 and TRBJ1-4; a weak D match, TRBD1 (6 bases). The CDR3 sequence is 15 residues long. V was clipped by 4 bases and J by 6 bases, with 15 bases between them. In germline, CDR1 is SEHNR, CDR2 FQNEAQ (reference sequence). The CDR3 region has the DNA TGTGCCAGCAGCTCGCGACAGGATTTGGATGAAAAACTGTTTTTT. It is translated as CASSSRQDLDEKLFF. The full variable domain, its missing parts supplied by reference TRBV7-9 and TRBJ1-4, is DTGVSQNPRHKITKRGQNVTFRCDPISEHNRLYWYRQTLGQGPEFLTYFQNEAQLEKSRLLSDRFSAERPKGSFSTLEIQRTEQGDSAMYLCASSSRQDLDEKLFFGSGTQLSVL.

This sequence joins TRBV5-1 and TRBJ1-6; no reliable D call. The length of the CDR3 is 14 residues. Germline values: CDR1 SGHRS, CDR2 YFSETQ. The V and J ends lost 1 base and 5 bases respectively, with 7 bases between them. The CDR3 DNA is TGCGCCAGCAGCTTGAGGGCCAATAATTCACCCCTCCACTTT. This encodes CASSLRANNSPLHF.

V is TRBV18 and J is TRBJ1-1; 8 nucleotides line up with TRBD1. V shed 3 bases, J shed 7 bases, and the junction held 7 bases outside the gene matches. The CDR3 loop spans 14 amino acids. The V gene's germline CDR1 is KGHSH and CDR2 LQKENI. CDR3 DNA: TGTGCCAGCTCACCGACAGGGGAGACGGGTGAAGCTTTCTTT. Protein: CASSPTGETGEAFF.

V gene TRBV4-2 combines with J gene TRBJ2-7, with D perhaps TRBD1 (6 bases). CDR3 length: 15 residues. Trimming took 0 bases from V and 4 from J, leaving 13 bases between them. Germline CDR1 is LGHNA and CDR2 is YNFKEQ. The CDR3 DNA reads TGTGCCAGCAGCCAAGATGGTGGCAGGGGATACGAGCAGTACTTC. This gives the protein CASSQDGGRGYEQYF.

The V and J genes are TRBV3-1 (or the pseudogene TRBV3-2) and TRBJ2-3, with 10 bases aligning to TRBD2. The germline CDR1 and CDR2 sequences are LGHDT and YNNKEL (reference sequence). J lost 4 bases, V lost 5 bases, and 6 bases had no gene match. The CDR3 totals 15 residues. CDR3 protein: CASSSSGRASDTQYF. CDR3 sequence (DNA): TGTGCCAGCAGCTCCAGCGGGAGGGCCTCAGATACGCAGTATTTT.

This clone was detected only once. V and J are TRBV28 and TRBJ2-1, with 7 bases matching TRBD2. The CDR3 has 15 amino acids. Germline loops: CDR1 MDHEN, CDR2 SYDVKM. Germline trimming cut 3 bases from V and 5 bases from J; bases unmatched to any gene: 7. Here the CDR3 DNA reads TGTGCCAGCAGTTTGGGCGGGAGAGGGCACAATGAGCAGTTCTTC. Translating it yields CASSLGGRGHNEQFF.

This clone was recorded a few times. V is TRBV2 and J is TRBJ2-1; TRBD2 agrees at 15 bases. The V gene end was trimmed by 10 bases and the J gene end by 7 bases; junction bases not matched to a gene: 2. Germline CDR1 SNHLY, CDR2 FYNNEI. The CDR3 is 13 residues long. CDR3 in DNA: TGTGCCAACGGGACTAGCGGGGGGAATGAGCAGTTCTTC. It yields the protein CANGTSGGNEQFF.

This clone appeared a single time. The CDR3, as DNA: TGCAGTGCTAGTTCCAGCGGGAGAAATGAGCAGTTCTTC. This sequence encodes CSASSSGRNEQFF. J is TRBJ2-1 and V is TRBV20-1, with 8 bases aligning to TRBD2. The length of the CDR3 is 13 residues. Unmatched junction bases numbered 5, after V lost 3 bases and J lost 7 bases. In germline, CDR1 is DFQATT, CDR2 SNEGSKA (reference sequence).

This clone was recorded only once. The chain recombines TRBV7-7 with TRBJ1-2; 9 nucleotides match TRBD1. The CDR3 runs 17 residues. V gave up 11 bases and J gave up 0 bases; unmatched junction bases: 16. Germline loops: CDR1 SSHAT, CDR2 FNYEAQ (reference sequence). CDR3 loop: CADRPGQGVSPNYGYTF. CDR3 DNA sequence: TGTGCCGACCGACCGGGACAGGGAGTCTCCCCTAACTATGGCTACACCTTC.

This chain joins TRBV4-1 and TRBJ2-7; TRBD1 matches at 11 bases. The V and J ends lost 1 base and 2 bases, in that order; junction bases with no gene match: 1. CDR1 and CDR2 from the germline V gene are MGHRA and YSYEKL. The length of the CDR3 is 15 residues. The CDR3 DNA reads TGCGCCAGCAGCCAAGTGGGACAGGGGGCCTACGAGCAGTACTTC. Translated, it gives CASSQVGQGAYEQYF.

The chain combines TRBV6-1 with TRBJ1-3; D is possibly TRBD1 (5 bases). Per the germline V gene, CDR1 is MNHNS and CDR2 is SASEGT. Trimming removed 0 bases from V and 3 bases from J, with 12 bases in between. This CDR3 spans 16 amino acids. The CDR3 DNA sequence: TGTGCCAGCAGTGAAGCGCTCGGGGGTATTGGAAACACCATATATTTT. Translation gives CASSEALGGIGNTIYF.

CDR3 in amino acids: CASSDGPNEKLFF. In DNA, the CDR3 is TGTGCCAGCAGTGACGGACCGAATGAAAAACTGTTTTTT. V usage is TRBV2 and J usage is TRBJ1-4; D uncertain. This CDR3 contains 13 residues. Germline lookup yields CDR1 SNHLY and CDR2 FYNNEI. V lost 3 bases and J lost 5, with 7 bases in between.

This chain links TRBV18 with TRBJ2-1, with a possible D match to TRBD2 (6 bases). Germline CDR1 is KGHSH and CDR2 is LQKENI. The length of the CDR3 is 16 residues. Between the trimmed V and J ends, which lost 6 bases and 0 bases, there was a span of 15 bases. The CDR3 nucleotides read TGTGCCAGCTCGCTAAGCGGGCCCAGCTCCTACAATGAGCAGTTCTTC. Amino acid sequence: CASSLSGPSSYNEQFF.